This T cell receptor (beta chain) was documented in a study of control samples from healthy donors and cancer patients. This table comes from immunoSEQ multiplex PCR, and its TCRdb copy is limited to in-frame clones, with some not included. This sample has 100,000 or so clones; roughly four fifths occur once, and the top ten carry about 9.8%. The V gene end was trimmed by 4 bases and the J gene end by 2 bases; junction bases not matched to a gene: 2. Germline CDR1 is LNHDA and CDR2 is SQIVND (reference sequence). The CDR3 has 15 amino acids. The material sequenced was blood. The chain employs TRBV19 and TRBJ2-2; 9 bases fit TRBD1. This clonotype was obtained from a woman aged 60 to 75 in good health. The CDR3 DNA reads as TGTGCCAGTAGTACGGGACAGGGCAACACCGGGGAGCTGTTTTTT. Translating it yields CASSTGQGNTGELFF.